This T cell receptor beta chain comes out of a study of T-cell memory formation after mild COVID-19. Overall study: TCR clusters were mostly confined to one donor each.

Study outcomes and limitations: Researchers found some responding clones in pre-infection memory, a sign that cross-reactive memory joined.

TCRdb re-derived calls from the 5' RACE reads in MiXCR, one entry per CDR3 protein. This table holds nearly 40,000 distinct CDR3 sequences, less than 8% found once. The CDR3 sequence is 18 residues long. Germline CDR1 is LGHNA and CDR2 is YNFKEQ. Trimming took off 1 base at V and 4 bases at J, with 20 bases between the two ends. This clonotype was observed a few times. The target antigen is unknown. Sequencing was performed on PBMCs or a T cell subset sorted from them (not recorded which). V usage is TRBV4-2 and J usage is TRBJ2-1; possible D gene TRBD2, 6 bases. The clonotype comes from an adult who had mild COVID-19 (a few samples of this study predate the infection). Cell type and time point are not known. Here the CDR3 DNA reads TGTGCCAGCAGCCAAGGGGGAGGAAGGGGAGGCATTTACAATGAGCAGTTCTTC. This sequence encodes CASSQGGGRGGIYNEQFF.